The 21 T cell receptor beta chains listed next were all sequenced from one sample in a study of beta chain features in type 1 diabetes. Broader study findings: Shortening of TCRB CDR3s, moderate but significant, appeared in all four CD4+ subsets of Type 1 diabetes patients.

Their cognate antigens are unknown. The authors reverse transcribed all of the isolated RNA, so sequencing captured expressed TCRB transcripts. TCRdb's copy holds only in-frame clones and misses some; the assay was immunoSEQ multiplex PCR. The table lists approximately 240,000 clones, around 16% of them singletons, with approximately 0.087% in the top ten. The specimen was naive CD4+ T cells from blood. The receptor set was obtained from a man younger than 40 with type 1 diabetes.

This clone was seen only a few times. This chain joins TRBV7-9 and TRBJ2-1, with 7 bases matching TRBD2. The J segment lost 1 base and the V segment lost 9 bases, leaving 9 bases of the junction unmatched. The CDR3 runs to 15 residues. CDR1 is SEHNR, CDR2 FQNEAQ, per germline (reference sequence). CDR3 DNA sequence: TGTGCCAGTAGCCCCACTAGCGAATCCTACAATGAGCAGTTCTTC. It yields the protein CASSPTSESYNEQFF. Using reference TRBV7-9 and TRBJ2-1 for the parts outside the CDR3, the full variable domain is DTGVSQNPRHKITKRGQNVTFRCDPISEHNRLYWYRQTLGQGPEFLTYFQNEAQLEKSRLLSDRFSAERPKGSFSTLEIQRTEQGDSAMYLCASSPTSESYNEQFFGPGTRLTVL.

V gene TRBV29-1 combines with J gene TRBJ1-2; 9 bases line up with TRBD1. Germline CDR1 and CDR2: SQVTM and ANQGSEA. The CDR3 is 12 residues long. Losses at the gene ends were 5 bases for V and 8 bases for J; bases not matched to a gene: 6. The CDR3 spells CSVSRTGEGYTF. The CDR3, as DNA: TGCAGCGTTTCAAGGACAGGGGAGGGCTACACCTTC.

CDR3 nucleotides: TGTGCCAGCAGTGAATTGGGACTAGCCAAAAACATTCAGTACTTC. Amino acids: CASSELGLAKNIQYF. The chain links TRBV6-1 to TRBJ2-4; D is perhaps TRBD2 (6 bases). The CDR3 totals 15 residues. Trimming took off 2 bases at V and 0 bases at J, with 8 bases between the two ends. Germline V gene lookup returns CDR1 MNHNS and CDR2 SASEGT.

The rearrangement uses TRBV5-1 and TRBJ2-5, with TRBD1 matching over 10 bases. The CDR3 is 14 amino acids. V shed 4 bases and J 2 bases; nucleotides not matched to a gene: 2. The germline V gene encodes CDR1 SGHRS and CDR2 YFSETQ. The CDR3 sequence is CASSRDRGQETQYF. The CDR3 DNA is TGCGCCAGCAGCCGGGACAGGGGACAAGAGACCCAGTACTTC.

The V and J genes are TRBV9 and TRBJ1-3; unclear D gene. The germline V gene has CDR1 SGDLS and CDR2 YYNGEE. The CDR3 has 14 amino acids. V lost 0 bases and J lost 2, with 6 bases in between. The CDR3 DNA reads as TGTGCCAGCAGCGTAGGCAGCACTGGAAACACCATATATTTT. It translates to CASSVGSTGNTIYF.

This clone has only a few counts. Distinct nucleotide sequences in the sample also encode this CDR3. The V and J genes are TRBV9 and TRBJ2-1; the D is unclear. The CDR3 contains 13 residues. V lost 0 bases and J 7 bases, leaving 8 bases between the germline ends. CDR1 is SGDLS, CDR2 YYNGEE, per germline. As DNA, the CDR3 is TGTGCCAGCAGCGTAGCTTTCGGGAATGAGCAGTTCTTC. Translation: CASSVAFGNEQFF. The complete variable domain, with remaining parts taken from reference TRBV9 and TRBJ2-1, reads DSGVTQTPKHLITATGQRVTLRCSPRSGDLSVYWYQQSLDQGLQFLIQYYNGEERAKGNILERFSAQQFPDLHSELNLSSLELGDSALYFCASSVAFGNEQFFGPGTRLTVL.

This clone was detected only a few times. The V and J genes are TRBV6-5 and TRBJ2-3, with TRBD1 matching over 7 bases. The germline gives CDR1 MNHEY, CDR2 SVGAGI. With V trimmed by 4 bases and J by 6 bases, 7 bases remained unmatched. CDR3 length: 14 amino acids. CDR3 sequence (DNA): TGTGCCAGCAGTTTGGGCAGGGGGATGGATACGCAGTATTTT. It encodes CASSLGRGMDTQYF.

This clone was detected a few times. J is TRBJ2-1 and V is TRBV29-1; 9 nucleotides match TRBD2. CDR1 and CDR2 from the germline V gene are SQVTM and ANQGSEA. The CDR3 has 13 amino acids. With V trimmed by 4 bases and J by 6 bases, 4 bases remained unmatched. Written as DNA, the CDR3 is TGCAGCGTTGGGAAGCGGGAGGCCAATGAGCAGTTCTTC. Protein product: CSVGKREANEQFF.

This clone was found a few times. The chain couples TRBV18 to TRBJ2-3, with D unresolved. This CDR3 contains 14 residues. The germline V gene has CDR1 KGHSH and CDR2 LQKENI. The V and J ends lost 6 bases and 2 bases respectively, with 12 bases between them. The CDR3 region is CASSLSRITDTQYF. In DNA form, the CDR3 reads TGTGCCAGCTCGCTTAGTCGAATCACAGATACGCAGTATTTT.

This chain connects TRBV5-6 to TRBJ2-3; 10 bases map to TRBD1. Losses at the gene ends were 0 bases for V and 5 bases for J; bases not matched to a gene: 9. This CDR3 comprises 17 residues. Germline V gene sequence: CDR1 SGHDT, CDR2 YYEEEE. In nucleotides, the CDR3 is TGTGCCAGCAGCTTGGAATCCGGGACAGGGGTCGTAGATACGCAGTATTTT. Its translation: CASSLESGTGVVDTQYF.

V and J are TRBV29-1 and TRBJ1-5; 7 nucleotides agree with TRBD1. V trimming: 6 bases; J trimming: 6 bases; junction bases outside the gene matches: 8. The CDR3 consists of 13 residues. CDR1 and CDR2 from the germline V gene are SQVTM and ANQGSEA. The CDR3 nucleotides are TGCAGCGTGGGGGGGACAGCCGGTCAGCCCCAGCATTTT. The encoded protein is CSVGGTAGQPQHF.

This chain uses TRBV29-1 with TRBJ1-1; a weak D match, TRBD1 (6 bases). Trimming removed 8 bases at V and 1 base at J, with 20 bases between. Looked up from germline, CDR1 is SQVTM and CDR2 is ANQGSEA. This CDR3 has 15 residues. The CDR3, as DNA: TGCAGCATCCATAGCGGGGGGGCGCGGAACACTGAAGCTTTCTTT. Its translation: CSIHSGGARNTEAFF. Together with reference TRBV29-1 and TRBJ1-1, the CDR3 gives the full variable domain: SAVISQKPSRDICQRGTSLTIQCQVDSQVTMMFWYRQQPGQSLTLIATANQGSEATYESGFVIDKFPISRPNLTFSTLTVSNMSPEDSSIYLCSIHSGGARNTEAFFGQGTRLTVV.

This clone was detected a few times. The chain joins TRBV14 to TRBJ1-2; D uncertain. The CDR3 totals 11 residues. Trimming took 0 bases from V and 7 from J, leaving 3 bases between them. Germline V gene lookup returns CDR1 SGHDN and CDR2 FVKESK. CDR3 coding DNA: TGTGCCAGCAGCCAAGAGGCTGGCTACACCTTC. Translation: CASSQEAGYTF.

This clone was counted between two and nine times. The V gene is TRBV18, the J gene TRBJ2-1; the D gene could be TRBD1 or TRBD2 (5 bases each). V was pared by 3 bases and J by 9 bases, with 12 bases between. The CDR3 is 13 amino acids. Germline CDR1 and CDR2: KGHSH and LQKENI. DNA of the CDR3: TGTGCCAGCTCACCCTTCGGGGCGATTGAGCAGTTCTTC. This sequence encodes CASSPFGAIEQFF.

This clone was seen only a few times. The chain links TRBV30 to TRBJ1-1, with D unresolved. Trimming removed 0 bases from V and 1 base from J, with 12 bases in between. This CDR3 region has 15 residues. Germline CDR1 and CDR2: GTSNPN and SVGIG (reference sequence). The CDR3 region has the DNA TGTGCCTGGAGTGTGTTAGGGCAGCGGAACACTGAAGCTTTCTTT. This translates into CAWSVLGQRNTEAFF.

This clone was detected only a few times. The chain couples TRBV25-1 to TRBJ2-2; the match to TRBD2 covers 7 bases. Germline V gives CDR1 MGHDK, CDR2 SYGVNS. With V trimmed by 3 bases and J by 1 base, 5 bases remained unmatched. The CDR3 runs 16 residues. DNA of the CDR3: TGTGCCAGCAGTGATGCGTCTAGCGGGAACACCGGGGAGCTGTTTTTT. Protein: CASSDASSGNTGELFF.

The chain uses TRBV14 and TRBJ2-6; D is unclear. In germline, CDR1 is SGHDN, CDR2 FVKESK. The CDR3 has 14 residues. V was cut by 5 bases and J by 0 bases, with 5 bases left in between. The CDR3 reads CASSENSGANVLTF. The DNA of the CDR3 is TGTGCCAGCAGCGAGAACTCTGGGGCCAACGTCCTGACTTTC.

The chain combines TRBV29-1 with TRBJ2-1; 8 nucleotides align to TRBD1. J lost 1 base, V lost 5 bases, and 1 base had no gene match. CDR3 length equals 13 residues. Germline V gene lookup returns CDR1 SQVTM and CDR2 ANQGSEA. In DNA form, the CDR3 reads TGCAGCGTTAGACAGGGGTCCTACAATGAGCAGTTCTTC. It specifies CSVRQGSYNEQFF.

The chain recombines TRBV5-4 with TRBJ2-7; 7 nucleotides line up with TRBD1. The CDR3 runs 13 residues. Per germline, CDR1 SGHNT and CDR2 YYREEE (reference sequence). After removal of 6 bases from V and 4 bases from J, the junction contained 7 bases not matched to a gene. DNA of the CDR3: TGTGCCAGCACCGACAGGGCAACGTACGAGCAGTACTTC. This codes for CASTDRATYEQYF. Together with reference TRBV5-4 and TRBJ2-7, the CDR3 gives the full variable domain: ETGVTQSPTHLIKTRGQQVTLRCSSQSGHNTVSWYQQALGQGPQFIFQYYREEENGRGNFPPRFSGLQFPNYSSELNVNALELDDSALYLCASTDRATYEQYFGPGTRLTVT.

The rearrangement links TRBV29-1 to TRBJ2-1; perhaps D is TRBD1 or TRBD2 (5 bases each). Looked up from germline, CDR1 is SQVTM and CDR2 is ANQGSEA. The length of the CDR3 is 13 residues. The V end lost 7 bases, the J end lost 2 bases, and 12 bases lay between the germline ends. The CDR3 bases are TGCAGCGGGGACGCGGAGACCTACAATGAGCAGTTCTTC. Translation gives CSGDAETYNEQFF.

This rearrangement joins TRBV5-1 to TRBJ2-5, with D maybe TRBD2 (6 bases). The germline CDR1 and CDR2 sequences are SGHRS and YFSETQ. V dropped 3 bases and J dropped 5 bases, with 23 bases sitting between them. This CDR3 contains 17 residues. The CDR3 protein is CASSSSVAGGPGETQYF. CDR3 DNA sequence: TGCGCCAGCAGCTCCAGTGTGGCCGGAGGGCCCGGGGAGACCCAGTACTTC.